These T cell receptor beta chains were read from a single sample in a study of OX40 agonist ivuxolimab in advanced cancers. The table came from immunoSEQ multiplex PCR; TCRdb's copy has only in-frame clones and leaves some out. The sample lists over 20,000 clones; 78% were seen once. The sequences come from CD4+ or CD8+ T cells sorted from blood, collected in a trial of the OX40 agonist ivuxolimab. The origin of the receptors is an adult with an advanced solid tumor such as melanoma, head and neck, liver or kidney cancer. The CDR3 runs from the conserved cysteine through the conserved F or W.

>TRBV5-6|TRBJ1-4
CASSLGWGEKLFF
>TRBV29-1|TRBJ1-4
CSGSRGSGEKLFF
>TRBV6-6|TRBJ1-4
CASTSGQEKLFF
>TRBV5-1|TRBJ2-7
CASSLELAGGYEQYF
>TRBV27|TRBJ2-2
CASKRSNTGELFF
>TRBV5-5|TRBJ1-5
CASSFTGYSNQPQHF
>TRBV5-6|TRBJ1-2
CASSLRTRGNYGYTF
>TRBV5-8|TRBJ2-5
CASSLNWGARETQYF
>TRBV19|TRBJ1-5
CASRLGQNSNQPQHF
>TRBV11-3|TRBJ2-1
CASSLRGGSNEQFF
>TRBV7-6|TRBJ2-7
CASSLYGEQYF
>TRBV19|TRBJ2-3
CASSTGVRTDTQYF
>TRBV7-9|TRBJ2-1
CASSPIPNRVEQFF
>TRBV4-3|TRBJ1-1
CASSQVGGAEAFF
>TRBV19|TRBJ2-1
CASSIRGLAGGGSYNEQFF
>TRBV7-3|TRBJ2-6
CASSPRGQNGYSGANVLTF
>TRBV13|TRBJ2-7
CASSQASGVYEQYF
>TRBV12-5|TRBJ2-7
CASGLEIRVLNEQYF
>TRBV6-4|TRBJ2-1
CASRGGGPEQFF
>TRBV5-8|TRBJ1-5
CASSPGRNQPQHF
>TRBV20-1|TRBJ1-1
CSAAMGREAFF
>TRBV6-5|TRBJ2-1
CASSPDRGNNEQFF
>TRBV30|TRBJ1-4
CAWSKGTDSEKLFF
>TRBV6-5|TRBJ1-2
CASSSAPMDFYGYTF
>TRBV19|TRBJ1-6
CASRSGSSSYNSPLHF
>TRBV5-4|TRBJ2-1
CASSQLRNEQFF
>TRBV6-6|TRBJ2-7
CASSYSSGLYEQYF
>TRBV7-3|TRBJ2-1
CASSPHPDNSPFF
>TRBV29-1|TRBJ1-1
CSVTQNTEAFF
>TRBV7-9|TRBJ1-2
CASSLGQGVGGYTF
>TRBV7-3|TRBJ1-6
CASSSRPLSPGQQGSYNSPLHF
>TRBV18|TRBJ2-5
CASSSTSTETQYF
>TRBV28|TRBJ2-3
CASTPDRGRRTDTQYF
>TRBV30|TRBJ1-3
CAWCHTSGNTIYF